The rows below give T cell receptor beta chains drawn from one sample of a study of blood T cell repertoires in COVID-19. The method was immunoSEQ multiplex PCR; TCRdb's version includes in-frame clones alone and lacks a portion of them. The sample shows approximately 35,000 clones, roughly 84% of them seen only once. Sequences were obtained from peripheral blood. The receptor set was obtained from a human donor in a cohort sampled during active COVID-19. Each CDR3 is given with its conserved first and last residue. Fields, in order: D gene, V gene, clone size, J gene, CDR3 protein, CDR3 DNA. The D gene is left open where the match is weak. Size tells how often a clone was seen (once, few, many) or the class of an expanded clone, and some rows leave it out.

TRBD1,TRBV28,-,TRBJ1-6,CASIPSRGLNSPLHF,TGTGCCAGCATCCCATCCAGGGGGTTGAATTCACCCCTCCACTTT
-,TRBV6-5,-,TRBJ2-2,CASNHETGELFF,TGTGCCAGCAACCATGAGACCGGGGAGCTGTTTTTT
TRBD1,TRBV7-2,-,TRBJ2-6,CASSLTGAGANVLTF,TGTGCCAGCAGCTTGACAGGGGCTGGGGCCAACGTCCTGACTTTC
-,TRBV2,few,TRBJ2-5,CASRRGRGETQYF,TGTGCCAGCAGGCGGGGAAGGGGAGAGACCCAGTACTTC
-,TRBV12-2,-,TRBJ2-7,CASRPRTDYEQYF,TGTGCAAGTCGCCCTCGGACAGACTACGAGCAGTACTTC
-,TRBV6-4,-,TRBJ2-1,CASSDSTGPGNEQFF,TGTGCCAGCAGTGACTCTACAGGCCCGGGCAATGAGCAGTTCTTC
-,TRBV5-1,-,TRBJ1-3,CASSLEGELAGNTIYF,TGCGCCAGCAGCTTGGAGGGGGAATTGGCTGGAAACACCATATATTTT
TRBD2,TRBV6-2/TRBV6-3,few,TRBJ2-1,CASSAGTNYNEQFF,TGTGCCAGCAGTGCCGGGACTAACTACAATGAGCAGTTCTTC
-,TRBV7-8,once,TRBJ2-1,CASSLDIRGVSGEQFF,TGTGCCAGCAGCTTAGACATCCGGGGTGTAAGCGGTGAGCAGTTCTTC
-,TRBV2,-,TRBJ1-6,CASSNGGNSPLHF,TGTGCCAGCAGCAACGGGGGGAATTCACCCCTCCACTTT
TRBD1,TRBV7-9,-,TRBJ1-1,CASSPGDRLNTEAFF,TGTGCCAGCAGCCCCGGGGACAGATTGAACACTGAAGCTTTCTTT
TRBD1,TRBV6-5,-,TRBJ2-5,CASRPRDRVKETQYF,TGTGCCAGCAGGCCTAGGGACAGGGTAAAGGAGACCCAGTACTTC
-,TRBV4-2,-,TRBJ2-3,CASSQGGGGGAYSDTQYF,TGTGCCAGCAGCCAAGGGGGAGGCGGGGGCGCTTACTCAGATACGCAGTATTTT
TRBD1,TRBV19,-,TRBJ1-2,CASSIGQAPSYGYTF,TGTGCCAGTAGTATCGGACAGGCCCCAAGTTATGGCTACACCTTC
-,TRBV30,-,TRBJ1-6,CAWSVGQHNSPLHF,TGTGCCTGGAGTGTTGGGCAGCATAATTCACCCCTCCACTTT
TRBD2,TRBV11-2,-,TRBJ2-1,CASSTGLAGVNEQFF,TGTGCCAGCAGCACGGGGCTAGCGGGGGTCAATGAGCAGTTCTTC
-,TRBV6-5,-,TRBJ2-5,CASSYDYQETQYF,TGTGCCAGCAGTTACGACTACCAAGAGACCCAGTACTTC
-,TRBV19,-,TRBJ1-5,CASRIQGYNQPQHF,TGTGCCAGTAGGATCCAGGGTTACAATCAGCCCCAGCATTTT
TRBD1,TRBV4-1,few,TRBJ1-6,CASSQRQGFRMAYNSPLHF,TGCGCCAGCAGCCAAAGACAGGGGTTTAGGATGGCCTATAATTCACCCCTCCACTTT
TRBD2,TRBV7-8,-,TRBJ2-1,CASSPVWGGAYNEQFF,TGTGCCAGCAGCCCAGTTTGGGGGGGTGCCTACAATGAGCAGTTCTTC
TRBD1,TRBV10-2,-,TRBJ1-6,CASSDRQGNSPLHF,TGCGCCAGCAGTGATCGACAGGGCAATTCACCCCTCCACTTT
TRBD1,TRBV7-2,many,TRBJ2-7,CASSLETGGYEQYF,TGTGCCAGCAGCTTAGAGACAGGGGGCTACGAGCAGTACTTC
TRBD1,TRBV19,-,TRBJ1-4,CATKTGQSTNEKLFF,TGTGCCACGAAGACGGGACAGTCAACTAATGAAAAACTGTTTTTT
TRBD2,TRBV13,-,TRBJ2-7,CASSSAGTRGPEQYF,TGTGCCAGCAGCTCCGCCGGGACTAGGGGACCCGAGCAGTACTTC
-,TRBV19,-,TRBJ1-5,CASSIAYNQPQHF,TGTGCCAGTAGTATAGCCTACAATCAGCCCCAGCATTTT
TRBD1,TRBV19,-,TRBJ2-1,CASTPDRVDYNEQFF,TGTGCCAGTACCCCGGACAGGGTCGATTACAATGAGCAGTTCTTC
-,TRBV5-4,-,TRBJ1-3,CASSRGGVGNTIYF,TGTGCCAGCAGCCGGGGAGGGGTAGGAAACACCATATATTTT
-,TRBV30,few,TRBJ1-3,CAWTRVAGNTIYF,TGTGCCTGGACCCGGGTAGCTGGAAACACCATATATTTT
-,TRBV5-8,-,TRBJ1-3,CASSLEFLGRRSSGNTIYF,TGTGCCAGCAGCTTGGAATTCCTAGGTAGACGGAGCTCTGGAAACACCATATATTTT
TRBD1,TRBV4-1,-,TRBJ2-1,CASSQFQGADEQFF,TGCGCCAGCAGCCAATTTCAGGGGGCGGATGAGCAGTTCTTC
TRBD2,TRBV25-1,-,TRBJ2-5,CASSDPALAGGRETQYF,TGTGCCAGCAGTGACCCCGCTCTAGCGGGGGGGCGAGAGACCCAGTACTTC
TRBD1,TRBV6-6,once,TRBJ1-4,CASSYQGTGVGKLFF,TGTGCCAGCAGTTACCAGGGGACAGGGGTGGGAAAACTGTTTTTT
TRBD1,TRBV6-5,few,TRBJ2-7,CASSLTGSTEQYF,TGTGCCAGCAGCCTGACAGGGAGTACCGAGCAGTACTTC
-,TRBV29-1,-,TRBJ2-2,CSAASGLNTGELFF,TGCAGCGCCGCATCTGGGCTAAACACCGGGGAGCTGTTTTTT
-,TRBV21-1,-,TRBJ1-2,CASSRQGGGFNYGYTF,TGTGCCAGCAGCCGTCAAGGGGGGGGCTTTAACTATGGCTACACCTTC
TRBD2,TRBV2,-,TRBJ2-1,CASSPGLAASSYNEQFF,TGTGCCAGCAGTCCGGGACTAGCGGCCAGCTCCTACAATGAGCAGTTCTTC
-,TRBV29-1,-,TRBJ2-3,CSVDDLTITATDTQYF,TGCAGCGTTGACGACTTGACCATAACCGCTACAGATACGCAGTATTTT
-,TRBV14,-,TRBJ2-6,CASSQGSYSGANVLTF,TGTGCCAGCAGCCAAGGGTCCTACTCTGGGGCCAACGTCCTGACTTTC
-,TRBV15,-,TRBJ2-6,CATSKQAGAPGANVLTF,TGTGCCACCAGCAAACAAGCAGGGGCCCCTGGGGCCAACGTCCTGACTTTC
TRBD1,TRBV18,-,TRBJ1-5,CASSLQGSRSNQPQHF,TGTGCCAGCTCACTACAGGGGAGTCGTAGCAATCAGCCCCAGCATTTT
TRBD2,TRBV5-1,once,TRBJ2-7,CASSLLLSSGASSYEQYF,TGCGCCAGCAGCTTGTTATTGTCTAGCGGGGCTAGCTCCTACGAGCAGTACTTC
TRBD2,TRBV6-6,-,TRBJ2-1,CASSQRGNEQFF,TGTGCCAGCAGTCAGCGGGGCAATGAGCAGTTCTTC
-,TRBV7-9,-,TRBJ1-5,CASSWTDSNQPQHF,TGTGCCAGCAGCTGGACAGACAGCAATCAGCCCCAGCATTTT
TRBD2,TRBV18,-,TRBJ2-5,CASSPRSGGAVRETQYF,TGTGCCAGCTCACCACGGAGCGGGGGGGCCGTGCGGGAGACCCAGTACTTC
TRBD1,TRBV2,-,TRBJ2-5,CASRGQGEETQYF,TGTGCCAGCAGGGGACAGGGGGAAGAGACCCAGTACTTC
-,TRBV5-1,once,TRBJ1-2,CASSPDSYGYTF,TGCGCCAGCAGCCCGGACAGTTATGGCTACACCTTC
TRBD1,TRBV5-1,-,TRBJ2-3,CASSRDRADTQYF,TGCGCCAGCAGCCGGGACAGGGCAGATACGCAGTATTTT
TRBD1,TRBV28,-,TRBJ2-7,CASSLWAGGSDEQYF,TGTGCCAGCAGTTTATGGGCAGGGGGCAGCGACGAGCAGTACTTC
-,TRBV30,few,TRBJ1-3,CAWSPWTAGNTIYF,TGTGCCTGGAGCCCATGGACTGCTGGAAACACCATATATTTT
-,TRBV6-5,-,TRBJ2-7,CASSYRPGDAYEQYF,TGTGCCAGCAGTTACCGTCCAGGGGACGCCTACGAGCAGTACTTC
TRBD2,TRBV10-3,-,TRBJ2-7,CATQGTSGGYEQYF,TGTGCCACTCAAGGGACTAGCGGGGGGTACGAGCAGTACTTC
-,TRBV28,-,TRBJ1-3,CASSWALSGNTIYF,TGTGCCAGCAGTTGGGCCCTCTCTGGAAACACCATATATTTT
-,TRBV7-9,-,TRBJ1-4,CASSLANSEKLFF,TGTGCCAGCAGCCTAGCAAACTCTGAAAAACTGTTTTTT
-,TRBV12-3/TRBV12-4,-,TRBJ1-2,CASSLRYGYTF,TGTGCCAGCAGCTTACGTTATGGCTACACCTTC
TRBD1,TRBV7-9,once,TRBJ1-4,CASSLGTGNEKLFF,TGTGCCAGCAGCTTAGGGACAGGGAATGAAAAACTGTTTTTT
-,TRBV4-1,-,TRBJ2-3,CASSQGPTDTQYF,TGCGCCAGCAGCCAGGGGCCCACAGATACGCAGTATTTT
TRBD1,TRBV2,-,TRBJ1-6,CASSERGQKNSPLHF,TGTGCCAGCAGTGAACGGGGACAGAAGAATTCACCCCTCCACTTT